These 28 T cell receptor beta chains were sequenced from one sample in a study of cytotoxic CD8 clonotypes in ibrutinib-treated CLL. The repertoire was sequenced with immunoSEQ multiplex PCR; TCRdb's copy has only in-frame clones and lacks some. The repertoire holds around 330,000 clones, roughly 67% seen once, with roughly 6.8% in the top ten. The input for sequencing was PBMCs, taken after 36 months of ibrutinib treatment. The source is a human donor with chronic lymphocytic leukemia.

The V call is TRBV5-6, the J call TRBJ2-3; no firm D call. Trimming removed 5 bases from V and 8 bases from J, with 9 bases in between. Germline V gene data show CDR1 as SGHDT and CDR2 as YYEEEE. The length of the CDR3 is 11 residues. DNA for the CDR3: TGTGCCAGCAGAGGGAAGGGTACGCAGTATTTT. It yields the protein CASRGKGTQYF.

The genes are TRBV27 and TRBJ1-1; D gene uncertain. The germline V and J ends were trimmed by 6 bases and 2 bases, with 16 bases remaining between them. This CDR3 has 15 amino acids. The germline CDR1 and CDR2 sequences are MNHEY and SMNVEV (reference sequence). The CDR3 DNA follows: TGTGCCAGCAGCCCATCCCCAGGTACTAACACTGAAGCTTTCTTT. This translates into CASSPSPGTNTEAFF.

V is TRBV7-9 and J is TRBJ1-1; D not resolved. This CDR3 is built from 14 residues. In germline, CDR1 is SEHNR, CDR2 FQNEAQ (reference sequence). The V gene lost 5 bases and the J gene lost 3 bases, with 13 bases spanning the gap. CDR3 bases: TGTGCCAGCAGCGAATGGCCCGGGGACACTGAAGCTTTCTTT. Protein product: CASSEWPGDTEAFF.

The CDR3 protein is CASSTSRFGRTYEQYF. The CDR3 bases are TGTGCCAGTAGTACGTCAAGGTTCGGCAGGACCTACGAGCAGTACTTC. The V gene is TRBV19, the J gene TRBJ2-7; the D is unclear. V was shortened by 4 bases and J by 2 bases, with 18 bases between the two germline ends. Per the germline V gene, CDR1 is LNHDA and CDR2 is SQIVND (reference sequence). CDR3 length: 16 amino acids. Supplemented by reference TRBV19 and TRBJ2-7, the full variable domain reads DGGITQSPKYLFRKEGQNVTLSCEQNLNHDAMYWYRQDPGQGLRLIYYSQIVNDFQKGDIAEGYSVSREKKESFPLTVTSAQKNPTAFYLCASSTSRFGRTYEQYFGPGTRLTVT.

For the CDR3, the DNA is TGTGCCAGTAGCCCGGTGGCAGGGGGCTATGAAAAACTGTTTTTT. It codes for CASSPVAGGYEKLFF. V usage is TRBV19 and J usage is TRBJ1-4; 8 nucleotides align to TRBD1. Germline V lookup: CDR1 LNHDA, CDR2 SQIVND (reference sequence). This CDR3 contains 15 residues. V dropped 6 bases and J dropped 6; count of bases not matched to a gene: 9.

The chain couples TRBV6-1 to TRBJ2-1; D remains unclear. CDR1 is MNHNS and CDR2 is SASEGT in the germline V gene. V was shortened by 3 bases and J by 4 bases, with 4 bases between the two germline ends. The CDR3 length is 12 residues. The CDR3 loop reads CASSEDYNEQFF. The CDR3 DNA reads as TGTGCCAGCAGTGAGGATTACAATGAGCAGTTCTTC.

The chain uses TRBV7-6 and TRBJ2-2; D gene uncertain. The CDR3 sequence is 18 residues long. Trimming pared 5 bases from V and 0 bases from J, leaving 19 bases between. Germline loops: CDR1 SGHVS, CDR2 FNYEAQ. CDR3: CASSPVLGFPSNTGELFF. CDR3 nucleotides: TGTGCCAGCAGCCCCGTGCTTGGGTTCCCCTCGAACACCGGGGAGCTGTTTTTT.

The rearrangement joins TRBV5-1 to TRBJ1-2; D not resolved. Trimming took off 1 base at V and 4 bases at J, with 8 bases between the two ends. The CDR3 has 13 amino acids. CDR1 is SGHRS, CDR2 YFSETQ, per germline. The CDR3 DNA is TGCGCCAGCAGCTTGTCCAGCCTCTATGGCTACACCTTC. It translates to CASSLSSLYGYTF.

This clone occurred once. The chain is built from TRBV5-6 and TRBJ2-1; 9 bases are shared with TRBD1. CDR3 length equals 15 residues. The germline gives CDR1 SGHDT, CDR2 YYEEEE. V shed 1 base and J 4 bases; nucleotides not matched to a gene: 3. The CDR3 region is CASSLLGQGYNEQFF. CDR3 DNA: TGTGCCAGCAGCTTGCTAGGACAGGGGTACAATGAGCAGTTCTTC. The full variable domain, its missing parts supplied by reference TRBV5-6 and TRBJ2-1, is DAGVTQSPTHLIKTRGQQVTLRCSPKSGHDTVSWYQQALGQGPQFIFQYYEEEERQRGNFPDRFSGHQFPNYSSELNVNALLLGDSALYLCASSLLGQGYNEQFFGPGTRLTVL.

This chain joins TRBV19 and TRBJ2-6; D is uncertain. The V gene's germline CDR1 is LNHDA and CDR2 SQIVND (reference sequence). The germline V and J ends were trimmed by 9 bases and 0 bases, with 15 bases remaining between them. This CDR3 has 16 amino acids. For the CDR3, the DNA is TGTGCCAGCCTAGGTCCCCCGGTCTCTGGGGCCAACGTCCTGACTTTC. This gives the protein CASLGPPVSGANVLTF.

In its sample, this clone was seen a few times. The chain is built from TRBV7-2 and TRBJ2-7; D call uncertain. Trimming removed 3 bases at V and 2 bases at J, with 11 bases between. Germline V CDR1 and CDR2: SGHTA, FQGNSA. The CDR3 runs to 14 residues. The CDR3 sequence is CASSFGVVTYEQYF. The DNA of the CDR3 is TGTGCCAGCAGCTTCGGAGTTGTCACCTACGAGCAGTACTTC.

This rearrangement joins TRBV11-2 to TRBJ1-6, with D perhaps TRBD1 (5 bases). Deletions cut 4 bases from V and 12 bases from J, with 16 bases between. Looked up from germline, CDR1 is SGHAT and CDR2 is FQNNGV. The CDR3 has 14 residues. The CDR3 DNA reads as TGTGCCAGCAGCTCTAGGGCCCAAGGGGAACCCCTCCACTTT. This codes for CASSSRAQGEPLHF.

This chain joins TRBV10-3 and TRBJ2-7, with 8 bases identical to TRBD2. Looked up from germline, CDR1 is ENHRY and CDR2 is SYGVKD. The J segment lost 4 bases and the V segment lost 6 bases, leaving 5 bases of the junction unmatched. There are 13 residues in the CDR3. Written as DNA, the CDR3 is TGTGCCATCAGCCCAGCGGGAGTTTACGAGCAGTACTTC. Translating gives CAISPAGVYEQYF.

The chain joins TRBV5-1 to TRBJ2-5, with TRBD1 matching 11 bases. Germline-derived CDR1 and CDR2 are SGHRS and YFSETQ. V shed 2 bases and J 0 bases; nucleotides not matched to a gene: 9. This CDR3 is built from 18 residues. CDR3 protein: CASSFSGQGVPYQETQYF. CDR3 nucleotides: TGCGCCAGCAGCTTCTCGGGACAGGGGGTTCCGTACCAAGAGACCCAGTACTTC. Filled out from reference TRBV5-1 and TRBJ2-5, the complete variable domain reads KAGVTQTPRYLIKTRGQQVTLSCSPISGHRSVSWYQQTPGQGLQFLFEYFSETQRNKGNFPGRFSGRQFSNSRSEMNVSTLELGDSALYLCASSFSGQGVPYQETQYFGPGTRLLVL.

The chain's CDR3 is CASSYVPPRLETQYF. In DNA form, the CDR3 reads TGTGCCAGCAGTTACGTCCCTCCGCGCCTAGAGACCCAGTACTTC. The rearrangement joins TRBV6-5 to TRBJ2-5; D ambiguous. Trimming stripped 2 bases from V and 4 bases from J, with 14 bases between. This CDR3 spans 15 amino acids. Germline CDR1 is MNHEY and CDR2 is SVGAGI.

The chain employs TRBV18 and TRBJ2-4; the D gene could be TRBD1 or TRBD2 (5 bases each). The CDR3 consists of 13 residues. Germline V gene lookup returns CDR1 KGHSH and CDR2 LQKENI. Trimming removed 3 bases from V and 4 bases from J, with 7 bases in between. CDR3 loop: CASSPGPKNIQYF. The CDR3 DNA reads as TGTGCCAGCTCACCGGGACCAAAAAACATTCAGTACTTC.

The chain has TRBV9 and TRBJ1-2; 7 bases line up with TRBD1. Looked up from germline, CDR1 is SGDLS and CDR2 is YYNGEE. V trimming: 3 bases; J trimming: 2 bases; junction bases outside the gene matches: 10. The CDR3 sequence is 16 residues long. CDR3 loop: CASSGIGQGENYGYTF. The CDR3 nucleotides read TGTGCCAGCAGCGGAATCGGGCAGGGGGAAAACTATGGCTACACCTTC.

This clone was counted only a few times. This chain's CDR3 is CASSHRGTQYF. The CDR3 DNA sequence: TGCGCCAGCAGCCACAGGGGGACCCAGTACTTC. J is TRBJ2-5 and V is TRBV4-1; perhaps TRBD1 as D (6 bases). This CDR3 region has 11 residues. The germline V and J ends were trimmed by 3 bases and 7 bases, with 6 bases remaining between them. In germline, CDR1 is MGHRA, CDR2 YSYEKL.

This clone was picked up a small number of times. The chain uses TRBV11-2 and TRBJ2-7; D possibly corresponds to TRBD2 (6 bases). In germline, CDR1 is SGHAT, CDR2 FQNNGV. The CDR3 runs 14 residues. V was cut by 0 bases and J by 9 bases, with 15 bases left in between. The CDR3 sequence: CASSLDGFGGGQYF. The CDR3 region has the DNA TGTGCCAGCAGCTTAGATGGCTTCGGGGGTGGGCAGTACTTC.

This clone was counted once. The CDR3 region is CASSIPGLAGPGEQYF. CDR3 nucleotides: TGTGCCAGCAGTATCCCGGGACTAGCGGGACCGGGGGAGCAGTACTTC. V and J are TRBV6-6 and TRBJ2-7; 13 positions agree with TRBD2. Germline V gene lookup returns CDR1 MNHNY and CDR2 SVGAGI (reference sequence). Unmatched junction bases numbered 11, after V lost 5 bases and J lost 7 bases. The CDR3 has 16 residues.

The chain carries TRBV9 and TRBJ2-1; 8 bases align to TRBD2. V dropped 5 bases and J dropped 10; count of bases not matched to a gene: 5. The CDR3 totals 12 residues. The germline V gene encodes CDR1 SGDLS and CDR2 YYNGEE. CDR3 region: CASRGSGGEQFF. The CDR3 nucleotides read TGTGCCAGCAGGGGGTCGGGAGGGGAGCAGTTCTTC.

The chain is built from TRBV5-1 and TRBJ1-2, with D tentatively TRBD1 (5 bases). The germline CDR1 and CDR2 sequences are SGHRS and YFSETQ. Trimming cost V 5 bases and J 2 bases, with 13 bases left between them. This CDR3 is 14 amino acids long. In DNA form, the CDR3 reads TGCGCCAGCAGTAAACAGGAGACGAACTATGGCTACACCTTC. Translating gives CASSKQETNYGYTF.

The chain links TRBV9 to TRBJ2-5; 13 nucleotides match TRBD2. Trimming took 6 bases from V and 6 from J; bases not matched to a gene: 5. CDR1 and CDR2 (germline): SGDLS, YYNGEE. The CDR3 is 14 residues long. The CDR3 DNA follows: TGTGCCAGCACCGGACTAGCGGGGGAACAGACCCAGTACTTC. Its translation: CASTGLAGEQTQYF.

The chain recombines TRBV11-2 with TRBJ2-7, with a weak D call TRBD1 (5 bases). CDR3 length: 15 amino acids. Germline lookup yields CDR1 SGHAT and CDR2 FQNNGV. V was pared by 1 base and J by 4 bases, with 14 bases between. The CDR3 DNA is TGTGCCAGCAGCTTAGGGGCAGGGCTCTTGTACGAGCAGTACTTC. This encodes CASSLGAGLLYEQYF.

The chain has TRBV6-5 and TRBJ1-2; 7 bases match TRBD1. This CDR3 is 15 amino acids long. After removal of 6 bases from V and 2 bases from J, the junction contained 9 bases not matched to a gene. Germline V gene data show CDR1 as MNHEY and CDR2 as SVGAGI. CDR3 DNA: TGTGCCAGCAGGATCGCGGGGGGACAGAACTATGGCTACACCTTC. Translating gives CASRIAGGQNYGYTF.

The V and J genes are TRBV7-9 and TRBJ2-7, with TRBD2 matching over 8 bases. There are 16 residues in the CDR3. Germline-derived CDR1 and CDR2 are SEHNR and FQNEAQ (reference sequence). J was trimmed by 0 bases and V by 2 bases; bases with no gene match: 6. CDR3 sequence reads: CASSLPGLAYSYEQYF. CDR3 DNA sequence: TGTGCCAGCAGCTTACCCGGACTAGCCTACTCCTACGAGCAGTACTTC. The variable domain in full, completed from reference TRBV7-9 and TRBJ2-7, reads DTGVSQNPRHKITKRGQNVTFRCDPISEHNRLYWYRQTLGQGPEFLTYFQNEAQLEKSRLLSDRFSAERPKGSFSTLEIQRTEQGDSAMYLCASSLPGLAYSYEQYFGPGTRLTVT.

The chain carries TRBV6-6 and TRBJ2-2; D not resolved. Germline V CDR1 and CDR2: MNHNY, SVGAGI (reference sequence). V gave up 2 bases and J gave up 6 bases, with 13 bases separating them. There are 15 residues in the CDR3. CDR3 DNA sequence: TGTGCCAGCAGTTACGGAGAGGTTTGGGCCGGGGAGCTGTTTTTT. It codes for CASSYGEVWAGELFF.

The chain carries TRBV11-1 and TRBJ2-1; 8 nucleotides align to TRBD1. Trimming at V came to 5 bases and at J to 9 bases, leaving 9 bases not matched to a gene. Per germline, CDR1 SGHAT and CDR2 FQDESV (reference sequence). This CDR3 spans 14 amino acids. This chain's CDR3 is CASSRQGWAAEQFF. The CDR3, as DNA: TGTGCCAGCAGCCGACAGGGGTGGGCGGCTGAGCAGTTCTTC.